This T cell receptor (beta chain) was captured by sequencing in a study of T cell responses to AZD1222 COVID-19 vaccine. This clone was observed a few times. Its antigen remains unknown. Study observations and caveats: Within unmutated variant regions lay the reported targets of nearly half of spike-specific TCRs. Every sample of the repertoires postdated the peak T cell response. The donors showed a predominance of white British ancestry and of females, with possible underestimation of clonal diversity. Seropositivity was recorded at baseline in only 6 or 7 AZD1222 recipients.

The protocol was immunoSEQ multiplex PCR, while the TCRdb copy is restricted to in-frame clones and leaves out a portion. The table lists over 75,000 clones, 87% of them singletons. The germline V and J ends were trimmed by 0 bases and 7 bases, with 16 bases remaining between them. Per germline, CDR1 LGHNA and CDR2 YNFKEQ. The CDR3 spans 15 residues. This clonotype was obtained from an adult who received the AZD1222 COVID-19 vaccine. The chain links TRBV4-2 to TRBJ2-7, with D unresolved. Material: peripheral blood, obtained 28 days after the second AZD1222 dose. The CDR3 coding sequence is TGTGCCAGCAGCCAAGATTTGGGTATTCTACGGGAGCAGTACTTC. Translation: CASSQDLGILREQYF.